This passage covers 7 T cell receptor beta chains from one sample sequenced in a study of PD-1 blockade in classical Hodgkin lymphoma. Time point specified: cycle 4 day 1 (C4D1), after five to seven weeks of nivolumab. Patients all relapsed after autologous stem cell transplantation, and there was variation in brentuximab vedotin exposure. Produced via immunoSEQ multiplex PCR; TCRdb's table is partial and in-frame only. Here the sample spans around 21,000 clones, around 76% being singletons. The source material was peripheral blood mononuclear cells (PBMCs), sampled before the fourth cycle of nivolumab. The receptors here all came from a human donor with classical Hodgkin lymphoma.

The chain carries TRBV19 and TRBJ1-2; the match to TRBD1 covers 7 bases. The V gene's germline CDR1 is LNHDA and CDR2 SQIVND (reference sequence). V gave up 5 bases and J gave up 0 bases; unmatched junction bases: 9. CDR3 size: 16 residues. CDR3: CASSFLQGTANYGYTF. Written as DNA, the CDR3 is TGTGCCAGTAGTTTTTTACAGGGGACAGCTAACTATGGCTACACCTTC.

This chain links TRBV7-3 with TRBJ2-5, with a weak D call TRBD2 (6 bases). V was pared by 5 bases and J by 3 bases, with 19 bases between. Germline lookup yields CDR1 SGHTA and CDR2 FQGTGA. CDR3 size: 16 residues. The CDR3 sequence: CASSPRPGWGEETQYF. CDR3 DNA: TGTGCCAGCAGCCCCAGGCCAGGGTGGGGGGAAGAGACCCAGTACTTC.

This clone occurred once. The rearrangement joins TRBV6-5 to TRBJ1-2; D is unresolved. Germline lookup yields CDR1 MNHEY and CDR2 SVGAGI. The V gene lost 7 bases and the J gene lost 7 bases, with 10 bases spanning the gap. The CDR3 runs 11 residues. CDR3 protein: CASKNGVGYTF. The DNA for the CDR3 is TGTGCCAGCAAAAACGGGGTTGGCTACACCTTC.

The chain employs TRBV4-1 and TRBJ2-3; 9 bases match TRBD2. After removal of 4 bases from V and 4 bases from J, the junction contained 9 bases not matched to a gene. CDR1 is MGHRA, CDR2 YSYEKL, per germline. This CDR3 has 16 amino acids. CDR3 DNA sequence: TGCGCCAGCAGCCGAGAGGTAGCGGGAGCTTCAGATACGCAGTATTTT. Translated: CASSREVAGASDTQYF.

The chain couples TRBV11-2 to TRBJ2-7; TRBD2 matches 8 bases. This CDR3 contains 15 residues. Germline loops: CDR1 SGHAT, CDR2 FQNNGV. The V and J ends lost 6 bases and 2 bases, in that order; junction bases with no gene match: 9. In DNA form, the CDR3 reads TGTGCCAGCAGGTCGTGGGCTAGCGGGCCCTACGAGCAGTACTTC. Protein: CASRSWASGPYEQYF.

The CDR3, as DNA: TGCGCCAGCAGCCAAGGGGCAGGCAATAGCAATCAGCCCCAGCATTTT. Its protein is CASSQGAGNSNQPQHF. The chain is built from TRBV4-3 and TRBJ1-5; D uncertain. The CDR3 covers 16 residues. CDR1 LGHNA and CDR2 YSLEER come from the germline V gene. V was clipped by 1 base and J by 0 bases, with 10 bases between them.

The chain recombines TRBV9 with TRBJ2-1, with D unresolved. The CDR3 totals 15 residues. Germline CDR1 reads SGDLS; CDR2 reads YYNGEE. V was shortened by 4 bases and J by 3 bases, with 14 bases between the two germline ends. The CDR3 is CASSPHVEYYNEQFF. The CDR3 DNA is TGTGCCAGCAGCCCCCACGTAGAATACTACAATGAGCAGTTCTTC.